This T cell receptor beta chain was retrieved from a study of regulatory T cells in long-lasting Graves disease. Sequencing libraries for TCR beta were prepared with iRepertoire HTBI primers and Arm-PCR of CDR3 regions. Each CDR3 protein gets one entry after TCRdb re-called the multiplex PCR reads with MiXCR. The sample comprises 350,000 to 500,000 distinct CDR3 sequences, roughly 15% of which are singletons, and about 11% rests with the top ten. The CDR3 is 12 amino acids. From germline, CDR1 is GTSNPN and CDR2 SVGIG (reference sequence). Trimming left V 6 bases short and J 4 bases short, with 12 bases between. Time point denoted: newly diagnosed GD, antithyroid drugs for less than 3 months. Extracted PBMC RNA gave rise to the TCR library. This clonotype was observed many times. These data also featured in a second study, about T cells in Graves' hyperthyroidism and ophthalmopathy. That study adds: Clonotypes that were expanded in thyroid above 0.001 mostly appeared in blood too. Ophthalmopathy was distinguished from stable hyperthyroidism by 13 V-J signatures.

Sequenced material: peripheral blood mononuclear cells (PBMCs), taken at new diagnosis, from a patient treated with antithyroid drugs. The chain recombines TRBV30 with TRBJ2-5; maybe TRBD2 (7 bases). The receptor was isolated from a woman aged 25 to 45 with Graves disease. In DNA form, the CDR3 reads TGTGCCTGCGGGGGGCGTTCAGAGACCCAGTACTTC. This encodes CACGGRSETQYF.